The clone carrying this T cell receptor (beta chain) was picked up one time. Antigen unknown. The PCR ran on 60 Vbeta and 13 Jbeta primers. The table came from immunoSEQ multiplex PCR; TCRdb's copy has only in-frame clones and leaves some out. This repertoire shows 60,000 to 70,000 clones, about 75% found once; its top ten account for under 30%. The sample is drawn from a study of cytomegalovirus exposure and HLA in healthy donors. Study context: Unique TCRs numbering around 80 million, obtained from HLA-typed donors, made up an early data release. Study observations and caveats: The sole available immune exposure information was CMV serostatus.

With 5 bases removed from V and 0 bases from J, the gap between germline ends came to 15 bases. This CDR3 spans 16 amino acids. Germline V gene sequence: CDR1 SGHTA, CDR2 FQGTGA. This receptor was taken from a woman in her 40s in good health and CMV-seropositive. The V and J genes are TRBV7-3 and TRBJ2-3; no clear D. The sample comprised PBMCs. The CDR3, as DNA: TGTGCCAGCAGCCCCCTCGGCGGAAGTAGCACAGATACGCAGTATTTT. Translation gives CASSPLGGSSTDTQYF.